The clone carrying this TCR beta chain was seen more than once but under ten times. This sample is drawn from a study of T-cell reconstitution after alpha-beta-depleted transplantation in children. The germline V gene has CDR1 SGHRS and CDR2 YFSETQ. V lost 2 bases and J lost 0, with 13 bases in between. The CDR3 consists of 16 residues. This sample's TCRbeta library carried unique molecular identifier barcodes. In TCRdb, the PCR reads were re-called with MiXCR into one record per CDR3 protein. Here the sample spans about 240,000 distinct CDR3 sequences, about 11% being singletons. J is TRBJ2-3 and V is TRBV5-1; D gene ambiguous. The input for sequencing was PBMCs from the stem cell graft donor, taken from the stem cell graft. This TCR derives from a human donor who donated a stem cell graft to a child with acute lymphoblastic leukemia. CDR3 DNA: TGCGCCAGCAGCTTAGGTTCGAGACCAAGCACAGATACGCAGTATTTT. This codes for CASSLGSRPSTDTQYF.